The 32 T cell receptor beta chains reported below all come from one sample, sequenced in a study of immune cell composition in non-small cell lung cancer listed by TCRdb under 2017. Library creation used the immunoSEQ multiplex PCR assay. As stored in TCRdb, this immuneACCESS dataset retains in-frame rearrangements with V and J assigned. A fraction of the clones does not appear; measured against another copy, unresolved V genes explain less than half of the discrepancy, and the remainder lacks a known reason. The sample data list approximately 6,700 clones, and roughly two thirds of these were observed just once. The top ten clones comprise about 10% of the sample. Normal lung samples came from the same patient and consisted of non-adjacent lung tissue collected as far from the tumour as possible, at a distance of at least 3 cm. Material for sequencing was non-adjacent lung tissue. These receptors were obtained from a human donor with non-small cell lung cancer.

The rearrangement links TRBV28 to TRBJ2-5; D possibly corresponds to TRBD2 (7 bases). Germline CDR1 and CDR2: MDHEN and SYDVKM. The CDR3 is 13 residues long. The germline V and J ends were trimmed by 8 bases and 6 bases, with 16 bases remaining between them. CDR3 nucleotide sequence: TGTGCCAGCGTCCGGGGGGCTGGGAAGACCCAGTACTTC. Amino acid sequence: CASVRGAGKTQYF.

The rearrangement links TRBV18 to TRBJ2-1; 7 nucleotides align to TRBD2. This CDR3 has 11 amino acids. V lost 4 bases and J lost 10; bases outside the gene matches: 1. Germline V gene data show CDR1 as KGHSH and CDR2 as LQKENI. The CDR3 nucleotides are TGTGCCAGCTCACTGGGGGGGGAGCAGTTCTTC. It encodes CASSLGGEQFF. Full variable domain (rest looked up from reference TRBV18 and TRBJ2-1): NAGVMQNPRHLVRRRGQEARLRCSPMKGHSHVYWYRQLPEEGLKFMVYLQKENIIDESGMPKERFSAEFPKEGPSILRIQQVVRGDSAAYFCASSLGGEQFFGPGTRLTVL.

Concerning this clone: The junction shows a germline mismatch at one end, possibly a read error. This sequence joins TRBV7-7 and TRBJ2-7; 8 nucleotides align to TRBD2. The CDR3 is made up of 14 amino acids. From germline, CDR1 is SSHAT and CDR2 FNYEAQ (reference sequence). The DNA for the CDR3 is TGTGCTAGCAGCGAGGGACTAGGTTCCTACGAGCAGTACTTC. This encodes CASSEGLGSYEQYF.

The V call is TRBV5-4, the J call TRBJ2-5, with D maybe TRBD2 (7 bases). This CDR3 spans 17 amino acids. Germline CDR1 is SGHNT and CDR2 is YYREEE (reference sequence). Trimming took 3 bases from V and 2 from J, leaving 20 bases between them. The CDR3 nucleotides are TGTGCCAGCAGCTACGCGGGGGTCCAGGGGCGACAAGAGACCCAGTACTTC. It is translated as CASSYAGVQGRQETQYF.

This sequence joins TRBV4-1 and TRBJ1-5; D gene unclear. Germline-derived CDR1 and CDR2 are MGHRA and YSYEKL. Trimming removed 0 bases at V and 4 bases at J, with 10 bases between. The CDR3 extends over 15 amino acids. CDR3 sequence: CASSQDAYGNQPQHF. The CDR3 bases are TGCGCCAGCAGCCAAGATGCCTACGGGAATCAGCCCCAGCATTTT.

This sequence joins TRBV19 and TRBJ2-3; 14 bases fit TRBD2. Trimming took 4 bases from V and 9 from J; bases not matched to a gene: 9. The CDR3 contains 16 residues. CDR1 is LNHDA, CDR2 SQIVND, per germline (reference sequence). The chain's CDR3 is CASSTQRLAGGPTQYF. CDR3 coding DNA: TGTGCCAGTAGTACTCAAAGACTAGCGGGGGGGCCGACGCAGTATTTT. Full variable domain (rest looked up from reference TRBV19 and TRBJ2-3): DGGITQSPKYLFRKEGQNVTLSCEQNLNHDAMYWYRQDPGQGLRLIYYSQIVNDFQKGDIAEGYSVSREKKESFPLTVTSAQKNPTAFYLCASSTQRLAGGPTQYFGPGTRLTVL.

The chain uses TRBV5-4 and TRBJ2-1; 11 positions agree with TRBD2. CDR1 is SGHNT, CDR2 YYREEE, per germline (reference sequence). The CDR3 runs to 15 residues. V shed 4 bases and J 6 bases; nucleotides not matched to a gene: 6. The CDR3 sequence is CASSPTSGIRNEQFF. CDR3 sequence (DNA): TGTGCCAGCAGCCCGACTAGCGGGATTCGCAATGAGCAGTTCTTC. The complete variable domain, with remaining parts taken from reference TRBV5-4 and TRBJ2-1, reads ETGVTQSPTHLIKTRGQQVTLRCSSQSGHNTVSWYQQALGQGPQFIFQYYREEENGRGNFPPRFSGLQFPNYSSELNVNALELDDSALYLCASSPTSGIRNEQFFGPGTRLTVL.

The chain recombines TRBV11-3 with TRBJ2-1; D is perhaps TRBD2 (6 bases). V was clipped by 5 bases and J by 10 bases, with 21 bases between them. Germline V CDR1 and CDR2: SGHNT, YENEEA. The CDR3 runs to 15 residues. The chain's CDR3 is CASSLRPGGGIEQFF. CDR3 DNA sequence: TGTGCCAGCAGCCTACGTCCCGGAGGCGGGATCGAGCAGTTCTTC.

The genes are TRBV6-5 and TRBJ1-2; TRBD1 aligns across 8 bases. Germline-derived CDR1 and CDR2 are MNHEY and SVGAGI. The CDR3 runs 12 residues. J lost 8 bases, V lost 5 bases, and 4 bases had no gene match. CDR3 in DNA: TGTGCCAGCAGTGCGCACAGGGGGGGCTACACCTTC. It specifies CASSAHRGGYTF.

The V gene is TRBV2, the J gene TRBJ2-7; the D is unclear. CDR1 is SNHLY, CDR2 FYNNEI, per germline. The V end was cut by 1 base, the J end by 8 bases, with 12 bases between. The CDR3 loop spans 13 amino acids. The CDR3 loop reads CASSEGYQSKQYF. The DNA of the CDR3 is TGTGCCAGCAGTGAAGGATACCAAAGCAAGCAGTACTTC. The full variable domain, completed using reference TRBV2 and TRBJ2-7, is EPEVTQTPSHQVTQMGQEVILRCVPISNHLYFYWYRQILGQKVEFLVSFYNNEISEKSEIFDDQFSVERPDGSNFTLKIRSTKLEDSAMYFCASSEGYQSKQYFGPGTRLTVT.

The chain recombines TRBV5-6 with TRBJ1-5; D not resolved. The germline V and J ends were trimmed by 0 bases and 9 bases, with 7 bases remaining between them. This CDR3 has 12 residues. Germline-derived CDR1 and CDR2 are SGHDT and YYEEEE. This chain's CDR3 is CASSLEGGPQHF. For the CDR3, the DNA is TGTGCCAGCAGCTTGGAGGGAGGGCCCCAGCATTTT.

V gene TRBV28 combines with J gene TRBJ2-2; 7 bases agree with TRBD2. V trimming: 3 bases; J trimming: 6 bases; junction bases outside the gene matches: 7. The CDR3 covers 15 residues. The germline gives CDR1 MDHEN, CDR2 SYDVKM. The CDR3: CASSFGGVGAGELFF. In nucleotides, the CDR3 is TGTGCCAGCAGTTTTGGGGGGGTTGGGGCCGGGGAGCTGTTTTTT.

J is TRBJ2-7 and V is TRBV27; weak D call: TRBD1 (6 bases). The CDR3 is 13 residues long. Trimming shortened V by 3 bases and J by 1 base, and 7 bases separated the two germline ends. Germline V gene lookup returns CDR1 MNHEY and CDR2 SMNVEV (reference sequence). CDR3 in DNA: TGTGCCAGCAGTTTCGGGACATCCTACGAGCAGTACTTC. Its protein product is CASSFGTSYEQYF.

The gene calls are TRBV2 and TRBJ1-5, with 9 bases identical to TRBD1. The CDR3 contains 15 residues. Trimming took 6 bases from V and 0 from J; bases not matched to a gene: 3. From germline, CDR1 is SNHLY and CDR2 FYNNEI. The CDR3 region has the DNA TGTGCCAGCAGACGGACAGGGGTTAGCAATCAGCCCCAGCATTTT. Protein product: CASRRTGVSNQPQHF.

J is TRBJ2-1 and V is TRBV11-3, with 10 nucleotides matching TRBD2. V gave up 7 bases and J gave up 4 bases; unmatched junction bases: 4. The germline V gene encodes CDR1 SGHNT and CDR2 YENEEA. The CDR3 loop spans 14 amino acids. The DNA for the CDR3 is TGTGCCAGCAACAAGCGGGAGGGTTACAATGAGCAGTTCTTC. Its protein product is CASNKREGYNEQFF.

The rearrangement uses TRBV30 and TRBJ1-2; perhaps TRBD1 as D (6 bases). The germline V and J ends were trimmed by 5 bases and 7 bases, with 26 bases remaining between them. The CDR3 loop spans 16 amino acids. Germline V gene data show CDR1 as GTSNPN and CDR2 as SVGIG (reference sequence). CDR3 bases: TGTGCCTGGGAGGGCCCCCAAGCCCAGGGGAGTTTTGGCTACACCTTC. Its protein is CAWEGPQAQGSFGYTF.

This clone was seen more than once but under ten times. The V call is TRBV6-6, the J call TRBJ1-3; D unresolved. V was shortened by 7 bases and J by 0 bases, with 10 bases between the two germline ends. CDR3 length: 14 residues. Germline V CDR1 and CDR2: MNHNY, SVGAGI (reference sequence). For the CDR3, the DNA is TGTGCCAGCACGACGGGGAGCTCTGGAAACACCATATATTTT. Translation: CASTTGSSGNTIYF.

CDR3 amino acids: CASSDGIWGGRETQYF. The CDR3 DNA reads as TGTGCCAGCAGTGACGGAATTTGGGGGGGGCGGGAGACCCAGTACTTC. The V call is TRBV6-1, the J call TRBJ2-5; maybe TRBD2 (7 bases). The CDR3 consists of 16 residues. Trimming left V 3 bases short and J 5 bases short, with 19 bases between. Germline V CDR1 and CDR2: MNHNS, SASEGT.

This clone was recorded a few times. The J gene is TRBJ2-1, the V gene TRBV5-1, with 7 bases that match TRBD1. Per the germline V gene, CDR1 is SGHRS and CDR2 is YFSETQ. The CDR3 is 14 amino acids. V lost 2 bases and J lost 10; bases outside the gene matches: 9. The DNA for the CDR3 is TGCGCCAGCAGCTTCTTAACAGGGGAAGGCGAGCAGTTCTTC. Translating it yields CASSFLTGEGEQFF. Drawing the rest from reference TRBV5-1 and TRBJ2-1, the complete variable domain is KAGVTQTPRYLIKTRGQQVTLSCSPISGHRSVSWYQQTPGQGLQFLFEYFSETQRNKGNFPGRFSGRQFSNSRSEMNVSTLELGDSALYLCASSFLTGEGEQFFGPGTRLTVL.

This clone was detected a few times. The chain is built from TRBV4-2 and TRBJ1-5; 9 bases agree with TRBD1. Germline-derived CDR1 and CDR2 are LGHNA and YNFKEQ. The CDR3 runs 15 residues. Losses at the gene ends were 0 bases for V and 7 bases for J; bases not matched to a gene: 4. CDR3 sequence reads: CASSQEQGAGQPQHF. The CDR3 region has the DNA TGTGCCAGCAGCCAAGAACAGGGGGCGGGACAGCCCCAGCATTTT.

The CDR3 loop reads CASKTRGLETQYF. The CDR3 nucleotides are TGTGCCAGTAAGACCAGGGGGTTAGAGACCCAGTACTTC. This chain joins TRBV19 and TRBJ2-5; 7 nucleotides agree with TRBD1. The CDR3 runs to 13 residues. V shed 7 bases, J shed 4 bases, and the junction held 6 bases outside the gene matches. The germline CDR1 and CDR2 sequences are LNHDA and SQIVND (reference sequence).

V gene TRBV29-1 combines with J gene TRBJ2-7; tentative D call: TRBD1 (6 bases). Trimming shortened V by 5 bases and J by 9 bases, and 17 bases separated the two germline ends. Germline V lookup: CDR1 SQVTM, CDR2 ANQGSEA. The CDR3 contains 12 residues. The CDR3 reads CSVFTGKARQYF. As DNA, the CDR3 is TGCAGCGTTTTTACAGGGAAGGCGCGGCAGTACTTC.

The chain recombines TRBV11-2 with TRBJ1-2; possibly TRBD1 for D (5 bases). The CDR3 is made up of 14 amino acids. V lost 1 base, J lost 4 bases, and 10 bases lay in between. CDR1 and CDR2 (germline): SGHAT, FQNNGV. This chain's CDR3 is CASSLGQSSYGYTF. For the CDR3, the DNA is TGTGCCAGCAGCTTAGGACAGTCCTCCTATGGCTACACCTTC. The whole variable domain, remainder taken from reference TRBV11-2 and TRBJ1-2, is EAGVAQSPRYKIIEKRQSVAFWCNPISGHATLYWYQQILGQGPKLLIQFQNNGVVDDSQLPKDRFSAERLKGVDSTLKIQPAKLEDSAVYLCASSLGQSSYGYTFGSGTRLTVV.

This sequence joins TRBV7-2 and TRBJ2-7; 11 bases align to TRBD2. With V trimmed by 5 bases and J by 7 bases, 16 bases remained unmatched. The CDR3 runs to 17 residues. Germline lookup yields CDR1 SGHTA and CDR2 FQGNSA. The CDR3 nucleotides are TGTGCCAGCAGCACTTTGACTAGCGGGGCCCAAACGGGAGAGCAGTACTTC. Its protein product is CASSTLTSGAQTGEQYF.

V is TRBV4-2 and J is TRBJ2-5; 11 bases are shared with TRBD2. The germline gives CDR1 LGHNA, CDR2 YNFKEQ. The CDR3 is 16 residues long. The junction had 6 bases not matched to a gene; V was cut back by 1 base and J by 5 bases. The CDR3 reads CASSQVLAGGGETQYF. In DNA, the CDR3 is TGTGCCAGCAGCCAAGTGCTAGCGGGAGGTGGTGAGACCCAGTACTTC.

The table lists this clone with a count of one. The chain links TRBV12-5 to TRBJ2-1, with 7 bases that match TRBD2. The CDR3 has 17 residues. Germline V gene sequence: CDR1 LGHNT, CDR2 FRNRAP. After removal of 2 bases from V and 8 bases from J, the junction contained 15 bases not matched to a gene. CDR3 nucleotide sequence: TGTGCTAGTGGTTTGACGGGGAGGGGAGTGTCTGGTTATGAGCAGTTCTTC. Residues: CASGLTGRGVSGYEQFF. The variable domain in full, with the rest retrieved from reference TRBV12-5 and TRBJ2-1, is DARVTQTPRHKVTEMGQEVTMRCQPILGHNTVFWYRQTMMQGLELLAYFRNRAPLDDSGMPKDRFSAEMPDATLATLKIQPSEPRDSAVYFCASGLTGRGVSGYEQFFGPGTRLTVL.

The table lists this clone with a few counts. The chain has TRBV14 and TRBJ2-6; 7 bases line up with TRBD1. Germline V gene sequence: CDR1 SGHDN, CDR2 FVKESK. Trimming at V came to 1 base and at J to 0 bases, leaving 6 bases not matched to a gene. This CDR3 spans 18 amino acids. The CDR3 protein is CASSQVGQLRSGANVLTF. As DNA, the CDR3 is TGTGCCAGCAGCCAAGTGGGACAGTTGCGCTCTGGGGCCAACGTCCTGACTTTC. The variable domain in full, with the rest retrieved from reference TRBV14 and TRBJ2-6, is EAGVTQFPSHSVIEKGQTVTLRCDPISGHDNLYWYRRVMGKEIKFLLHFVKESKQDESGMPNNRFLAERTGGTYSTLKVQPAELEDSGVYFCASSQVGQLRSGANVLTFGAGSRLTVL.

The CDR3 spells CASSPDRESREAFF. The CDR3 DNA reads as TGTGCCAGCAGCCCGGACAGAGAAAGCCGTGAAGCTTTCTTT. V usage is TRBV7-2 and J usage is TRBJ1-1, with D possibly TRBD1 on 6 matching bases. V lost 5 bases to trimming and J lost 7 bases, with 17 bases between them. This CDR3 is 14 amino acids long. The germline V gene encodes CDR1 SGHTA and CDR2 FQGNSA.

This clone appeared a single time. The J gene is TRBJ2-7, the V gene TRBV6-5; TRBD2 agrees at 8 bases. The CDR3 runs to 15 residues. Germline-derived CDR1 and CDR2 are MNHEY and SVGAGI. The V and J ends lost 2 bases and 3 bases, in that order; junction bases with no gene match: 6. CDR3 nucleotides: TGTGCCAGCAGTTACCGGAAGGGACTAGACTACGAGCAGTACTTC. As protein: CASSYRKGLDYEQYF.

A single count supports this clone. V gene TRBV6-5 combines with J gene TRBJ1-4; 11 bases are shared with TRBD1. The trim removed 6 bases at V and 8 bases at J, leaving 5 bases unmatched. The germline V gene encodes CDR1 MNHEY and CDR2 SVGAGI. The length of the CDR3 is 14 residues. In DNA form, the CDR3 reads TGTGCCAGCAGGGGGACAGGGGGATACGAAAAACTGTTTTTT. The encoded protein is CASRGTGGYEKLFF.

There are a few counts of this clone. V gene TRBV4-2 combines with J gene TRBJ1-2, with D perhaps matching TRBD1 (5 bases). The germline gives CDR1 LGHNA, CDR2 YNFKEQ. V was trimmed by 4 bases and J by 5 bases, leaving 8 bases between them. This CDR3 is built from 12 residues. The CDR3 nucleotides read TGTGCCAGCAGCCCGGGGGGGTATGGCTACACCTTC. It yields the protein CASSPGGYGYTF.

The V and J genes are TRBV9 and TRBJ2-1; 9 bases agree with TRBD2. Per the germline V gene, CDR1 is SGDLS and CDR2 is YYNGEE. Losses at the gene ends were 2 bases for V and 0 bases for J; bases not matched to a gene: 3. CDR3 length equals 16 residues. In DNA, the CDR3 is TGTGCCAGCAGCGTTTTTAGCGGGAGCTCCTACAATGAGCAGTTCTTC. Amino acids: CASSVFSGSSYNEQFF.